The rows below give T cell receptor beta chains drawn from one sample of a study of cytomegalovirus exposure and HLA in healthy donors. Clones were read by immunoSEQ multiplex PCR, and TCRdb kept only the in-frame ones, dropping some. This sample has tens of thousands of clones, with roughly 90% found just once. Sequences were obtained from PBMCs. These receptors came from a woman between 18 and 30 years old in good health and CMV-seronegative. Both conserved end residues are part of each CDR3. Size is stated for part of the rows, as once, few or many counts, or as a class when the clone is expanded.

cdr3_aa	v_call	clone_size	j_call
CASSQGLAVLSYEQYF	TRBV7-2	NA	TRBJ2-7
CASSPDTLNTEAFF	TRBV5-1	NA	TRBJ1-1
CASSKGTSGPGTDTQYF	TRBV21-1	NA	TRBJ2-3
CASSLRDSTLFTDTQYF	TRBV5-5	once	TRBJ2-3
CASSAQSRAGVGTGELFF	TRBV7-9	NA	TRBJ2-2
CASSIGHRNTGELFF	TRBV19	once	TRBJ2-2
CASSELGQGLETQYF	TRBV6-1	NA	TRBJ2-5
CASSSDTEAFF	TRBV11-1	NA	TRBJ1-1
CASSRDRARGNTIYF	TRBV5-4	NA	TRBJ1-3
CAISELDSTGELFF	TRBV10-3	few	TRBJ2-2
CASLGTANTEAFF	TRBV18	few	TRBJ1-1
CASSTPGVNTEAFF	TRBV6-5	NA	TRBJ1-1
CATSARGQGANTIYF	TRBV15	NA	TRBJ1-3
CASSLGQGSLELQETQYF	TRBV7-2	NA	TRBJ2-5
CASRSDRRGTEAFF	TRBV6-1	NA	TRBJ1-1
CASSLSAGQGFGELFF	TRBV28	NA	TRBJ2-2
CASSRGSAGANVLTF	TRBV5-1	once	TRBJ2-6
CASSLGSVAYEQYF	TRBV7-9	NA	TRBJ2-7
CASSQRGAPADTQYF	TRBV14	few	TRBJ2-3
CASSNRTGNTGELFF	TRBV5-5	NA	TRBJ2-2
CASSRGQGYTGELFF	TRBV18	NA	TRBJ2-2
CASSQDSTGMGTGELFF	TRBV4-1	NA	TRBJ2-2
CASSYQRGLAGDGEQFF	TRBV11-2	NA	TRBJ2-1
CASSEGRGPLSGETQYF	TRBV6-1	NA	TRBJ2-5
CASSRQFAGNTIYF	TRBV18	NA	TRBJ1-3
CASSSRTGGRSQPQHF	TRBV28	NA	TRBJ1-5